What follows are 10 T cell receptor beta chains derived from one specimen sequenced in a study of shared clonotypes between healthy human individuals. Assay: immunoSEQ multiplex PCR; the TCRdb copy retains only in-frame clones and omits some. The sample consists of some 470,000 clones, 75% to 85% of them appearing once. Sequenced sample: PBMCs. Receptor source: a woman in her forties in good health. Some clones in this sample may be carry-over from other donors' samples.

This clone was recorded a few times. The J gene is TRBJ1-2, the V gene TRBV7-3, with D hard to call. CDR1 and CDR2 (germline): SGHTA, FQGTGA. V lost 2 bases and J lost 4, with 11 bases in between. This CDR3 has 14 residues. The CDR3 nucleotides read TGTGCCAGCAGCTTATCCCCGGGTGGCTATGGCTACACCTTC. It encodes CASSLSPGGYGYTF. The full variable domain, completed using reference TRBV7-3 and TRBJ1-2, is GAGVSQTPSNKVTEKGKYVELRCDPISGHTALYWYRQSLGQGPEFLIYFQGTGAADDSGLPNDRFFAVRPEGSVSTLKIQRTERGDSAVYLCASSLSPGGYGYTFGSGTRLTVV.

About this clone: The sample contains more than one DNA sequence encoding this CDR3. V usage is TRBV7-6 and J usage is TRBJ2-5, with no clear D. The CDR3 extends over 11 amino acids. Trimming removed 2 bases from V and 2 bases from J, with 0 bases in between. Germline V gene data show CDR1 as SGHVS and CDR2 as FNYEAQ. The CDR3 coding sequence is TGTGCCAGCAGCTTACAAGAGACCCAGTACTTC. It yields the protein CASSLQETQYF. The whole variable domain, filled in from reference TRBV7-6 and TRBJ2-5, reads GAGVSQSPRYKVTKRGQDVALRCDPISGHVSLYWYRQALGQGPEFLTYFNYEAQQDKSGLPNDRFSAERPEGSISTLTIQRTEQRDSAMYRCASSLQETQYFGPGTRLLVL.

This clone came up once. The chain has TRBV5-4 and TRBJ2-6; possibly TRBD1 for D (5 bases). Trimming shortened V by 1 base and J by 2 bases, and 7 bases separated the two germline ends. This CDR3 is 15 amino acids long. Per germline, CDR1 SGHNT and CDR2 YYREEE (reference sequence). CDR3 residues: CASSLPGPGANVLTF. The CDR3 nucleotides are TGTGCCAGCAGCTTGCCAGGGCCTGGGGCCAACGTCCTGACTTTC.

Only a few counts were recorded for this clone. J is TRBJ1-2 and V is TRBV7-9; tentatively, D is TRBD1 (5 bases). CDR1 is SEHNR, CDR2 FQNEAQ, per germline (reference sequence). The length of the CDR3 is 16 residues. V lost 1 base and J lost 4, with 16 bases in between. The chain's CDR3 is CASSLVSWQGGYGYTF. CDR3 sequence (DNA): TGTGCCAGCAGCTTAGTTTCATGGCAGGGAGGCTATGGCTACACCTTC. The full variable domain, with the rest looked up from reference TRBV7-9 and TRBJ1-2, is DTGVSQNPRHKITKRGQNVTFRCDPISEHNRLYWYRQTLGQGPEFLTYFQNEAQLEKSRLLSDRFSAERPKGSFSTLEIQRTEQGDSAMYLCASSLVSWQGGYGYTFGSGTRLTVV.

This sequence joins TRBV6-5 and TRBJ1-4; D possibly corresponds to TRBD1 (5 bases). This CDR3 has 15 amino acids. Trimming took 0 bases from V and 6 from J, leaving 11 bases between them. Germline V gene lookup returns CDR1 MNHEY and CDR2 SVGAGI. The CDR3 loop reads CASSYSGGVDEKLFF. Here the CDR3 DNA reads TGTGCCAGCAGTTACTCTGGAGGGGTCGATGAAAAACTGTTTTTT.

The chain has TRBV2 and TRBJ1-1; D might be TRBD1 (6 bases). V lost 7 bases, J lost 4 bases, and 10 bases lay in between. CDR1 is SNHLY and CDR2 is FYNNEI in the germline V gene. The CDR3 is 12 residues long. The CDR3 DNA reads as TGTGCCAGCAACAGGGATTCCACTGAAGCTTTCTTT. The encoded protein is CASNRDSTEAFF.

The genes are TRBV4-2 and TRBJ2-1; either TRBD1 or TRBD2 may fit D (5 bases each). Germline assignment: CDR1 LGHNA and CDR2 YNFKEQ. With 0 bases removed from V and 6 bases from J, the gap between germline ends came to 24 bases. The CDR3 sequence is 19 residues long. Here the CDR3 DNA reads TGTGCCAGCAGCCAAGATGGTGACCGGGGCAGGGTCTATGGCAATGAGCAGTTCTTC. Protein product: CASSQDGDRGRVYGNEQFF.

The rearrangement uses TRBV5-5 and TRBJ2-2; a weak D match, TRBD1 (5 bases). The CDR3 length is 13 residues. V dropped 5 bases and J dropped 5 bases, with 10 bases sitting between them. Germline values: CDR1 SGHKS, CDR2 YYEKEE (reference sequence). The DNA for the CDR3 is TGTGCCAGCAGTCCGCAGGGAACCGGGGAGCTGTTTTTT. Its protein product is CASSPQGTGELFF.

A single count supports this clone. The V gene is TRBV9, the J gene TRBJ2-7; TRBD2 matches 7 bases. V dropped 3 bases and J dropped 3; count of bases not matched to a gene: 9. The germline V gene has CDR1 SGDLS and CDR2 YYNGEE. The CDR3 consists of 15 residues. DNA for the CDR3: TGTGCCAGCAGCGCTGAAAGCGGGGAAAGCTACGAGCAGTACTTC. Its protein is CASSAESGESYEQYF.

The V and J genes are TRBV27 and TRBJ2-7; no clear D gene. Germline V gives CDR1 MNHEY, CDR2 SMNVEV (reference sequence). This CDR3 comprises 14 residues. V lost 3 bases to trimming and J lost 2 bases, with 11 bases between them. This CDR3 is CASSFSDGPYEQYF. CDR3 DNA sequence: TGTGCCAGCAGTTTTTCGGACGGCCCCTACGAGCAGTACTTC.